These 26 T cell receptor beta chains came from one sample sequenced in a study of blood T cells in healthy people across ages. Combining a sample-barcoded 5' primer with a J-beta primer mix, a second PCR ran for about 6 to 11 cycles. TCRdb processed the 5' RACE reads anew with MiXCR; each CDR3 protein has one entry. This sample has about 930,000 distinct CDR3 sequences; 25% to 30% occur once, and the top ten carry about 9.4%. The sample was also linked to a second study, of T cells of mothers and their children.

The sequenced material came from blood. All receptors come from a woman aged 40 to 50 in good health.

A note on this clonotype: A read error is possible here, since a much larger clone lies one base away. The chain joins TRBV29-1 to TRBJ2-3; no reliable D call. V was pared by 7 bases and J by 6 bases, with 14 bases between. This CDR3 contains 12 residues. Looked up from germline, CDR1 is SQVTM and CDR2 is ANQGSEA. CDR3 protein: CSAEKIGDTQYF. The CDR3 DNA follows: TGCAGCGCTGAGAAAATTGGCGATACGCAGTATTTT.

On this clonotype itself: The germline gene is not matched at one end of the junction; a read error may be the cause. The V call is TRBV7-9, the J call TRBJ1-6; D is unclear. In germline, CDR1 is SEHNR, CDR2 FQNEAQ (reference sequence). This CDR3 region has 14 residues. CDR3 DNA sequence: TGTGCCAGCAACTTAGTATACGAGAATTCACCCCTCCACTTT. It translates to CASNLVYENSPLHF.

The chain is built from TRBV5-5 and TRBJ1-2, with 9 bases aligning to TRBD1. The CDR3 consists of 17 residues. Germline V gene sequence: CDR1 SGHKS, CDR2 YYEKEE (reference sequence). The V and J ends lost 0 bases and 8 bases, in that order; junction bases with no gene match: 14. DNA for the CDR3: TGTGCCAGCAGCTTGGCACCGGGACAGGGCGGCTGGAGCGGCTACACCTTC. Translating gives CASSLAPGQGGWSGYTF.

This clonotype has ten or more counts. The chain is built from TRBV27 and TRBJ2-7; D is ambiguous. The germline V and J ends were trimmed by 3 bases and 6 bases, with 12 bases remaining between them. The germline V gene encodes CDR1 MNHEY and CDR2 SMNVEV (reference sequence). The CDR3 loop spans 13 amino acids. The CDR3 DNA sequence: TGTGCCAGCAGTTTCACCTCCCTCGGCGAGCAGTACTTC. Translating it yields CASSFTSLGEQYF.

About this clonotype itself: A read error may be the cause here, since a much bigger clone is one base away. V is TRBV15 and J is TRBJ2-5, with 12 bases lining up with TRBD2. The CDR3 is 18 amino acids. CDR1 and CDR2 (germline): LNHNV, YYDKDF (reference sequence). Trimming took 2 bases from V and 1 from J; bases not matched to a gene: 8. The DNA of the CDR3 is TGTGCCACCAGCAGAAGCCGAGGACTAGCGGGGACCCAAGAGACCCAGTACTTC. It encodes CATSRSRGLAGTQETQYF.

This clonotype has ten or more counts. This CDR3 reads CATSRGTSQETQYF. CDR3 bases: TGTGCCACCAGCAGAGGGACTTCTCAAGAGACCCAGTACTTC. The chain recombines TRBV15 with TRBJ2-5; possible D gene TRBD2, 5 bases. Between the trimmed V and J ends, which lost 1 base and 2 bases, there was a span of 8 bases. The germline V gene has CDR1 LNHNV and CDR2 YYDKDF (reference sequence). The CDR3 length is 14 residues.

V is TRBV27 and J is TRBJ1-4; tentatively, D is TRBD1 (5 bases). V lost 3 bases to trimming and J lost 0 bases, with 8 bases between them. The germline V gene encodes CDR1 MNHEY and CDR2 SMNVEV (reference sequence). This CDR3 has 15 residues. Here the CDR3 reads CASSFAGATNEKLFF. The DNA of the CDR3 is TGTGCCAGCAGTTTCGCGGGGGCAACTAATGAAAAACTGTTTTTT. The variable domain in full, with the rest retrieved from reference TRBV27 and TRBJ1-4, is EAQVTQNPRYLITVTGKKLTVTCSQNMNHEYMSWYRQDPGLGLRQIYYSMNVEVTDKGDVPEGYKVSRKEKRNFPLILESPSPNQTSLYFCASSFAGATNEKLFFGSGTQLSVL.

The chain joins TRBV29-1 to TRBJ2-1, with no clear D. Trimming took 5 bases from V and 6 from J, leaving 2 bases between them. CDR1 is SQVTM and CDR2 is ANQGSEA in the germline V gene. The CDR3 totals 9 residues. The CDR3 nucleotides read TGCAGCGTTAGCAATGAGCAGTTCTTC. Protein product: CSVSNEQFF.

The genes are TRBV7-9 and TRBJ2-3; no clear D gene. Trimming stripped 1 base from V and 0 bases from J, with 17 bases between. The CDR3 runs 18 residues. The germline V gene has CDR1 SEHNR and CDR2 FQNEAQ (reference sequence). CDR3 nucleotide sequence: TGTGCCAGCAGCTTAGACCCCTTAGAGGCCCTCAGCACAGATACGCAGTATTTT. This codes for CASSLDPLEALSTDTQYF.

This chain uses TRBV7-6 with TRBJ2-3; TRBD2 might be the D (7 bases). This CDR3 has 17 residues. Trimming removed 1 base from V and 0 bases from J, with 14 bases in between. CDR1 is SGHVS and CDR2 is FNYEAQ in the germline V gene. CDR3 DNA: TGTGCCAGCAGCTTAGGGGGCGCGGGGGCGAGCACAGATACGCAGTATTTT. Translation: CASSLGGAGASTDTQYF. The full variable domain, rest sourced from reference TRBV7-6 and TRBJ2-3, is GAGVSQSPRYKVTKRGQDVALRCDPISGHVSLYWYRQALGQGPEFLTYFNYEAQQDKSGLPNDRFSAERPEGSISTLTIQRTEQRDSAMYRCASSLGGAGASTDTQYFGPGTRLTVL.

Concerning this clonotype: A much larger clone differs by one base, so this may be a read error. Here the CDR3 reads CAGSLGRGTVYNEQFF. The CDR3 DNA is TGTGCCGGCAGCCTCGGGAGGGGCACTGTTTACAATGAGCAGTTCTTC. V and J are TRBV5-5 and TRBJ2-1; 8 bases are shared with TRBD2. Germline V gene lookup returns CDR1 SGHKS and CDR2 YYEKEE (reference sequence). This CDR3 contains 16 residues.

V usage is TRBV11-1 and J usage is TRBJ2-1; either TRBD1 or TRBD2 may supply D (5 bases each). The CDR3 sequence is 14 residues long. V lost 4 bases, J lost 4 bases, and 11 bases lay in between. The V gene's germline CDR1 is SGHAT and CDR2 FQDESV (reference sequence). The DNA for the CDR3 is TGTGCCAGCAGCTCCAGTTGGGGGTACAATGAGCAGTTCTTC. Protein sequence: CASSSSWGYNEQFF. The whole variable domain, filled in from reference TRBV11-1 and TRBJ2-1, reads EAEVAQSPRYKITEKSQAVAFWCDPISGHATLYWYRQILGQGPELLVQFQDESVVDDSQLPKDRFSAERLKGVDSTLKIQPAELGDSAMYLCASSSSWGYNEQFFGPGTRLTVL.

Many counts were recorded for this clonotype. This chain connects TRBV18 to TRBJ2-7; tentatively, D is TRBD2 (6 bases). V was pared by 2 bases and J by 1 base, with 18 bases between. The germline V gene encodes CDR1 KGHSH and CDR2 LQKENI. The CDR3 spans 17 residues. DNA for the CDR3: TGTGCCAGCTCACCAAGGGTCTTGGACGGGGGATCCTACGAGCAGTACTTC. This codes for CASSPRVLDGGSYEQYF.

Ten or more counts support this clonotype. The CDR3 nucleotides are TGTGCCAGCAGCTCGGGACCGACCGCCTACGAGCAGTACTTC. Its translation: CASSSGPTAYEQYF. V is TRBV7-8 and J is TRBJ2-7; D may match TRBD1 or TRBD2 (5 bases each). V lost 4 bases and J 2 bases, leaving 12 bases between the germline ends. This CDR3 is built from 14 residues. Germline values: CDR1 SGHVS, CDR2 FQNEAQ.

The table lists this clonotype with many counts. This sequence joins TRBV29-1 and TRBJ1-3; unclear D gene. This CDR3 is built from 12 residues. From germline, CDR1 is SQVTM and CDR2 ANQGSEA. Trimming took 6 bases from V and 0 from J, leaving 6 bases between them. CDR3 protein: CSVGSSGNTIYF. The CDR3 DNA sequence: TGCAGCGTAGGCTCCTCTGGAAACACCATATATTTT. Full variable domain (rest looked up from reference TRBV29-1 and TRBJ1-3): SAVISQKPSRDICQRGTSLTIQCQVDSQVTMMFWYRQQPGQSLTLIATANQGSEATYESGFVIDKFPISRPNLTFSTLTVSNMSPEDSSIYLCSVGSSGNTIYFGEGSWLTVV.

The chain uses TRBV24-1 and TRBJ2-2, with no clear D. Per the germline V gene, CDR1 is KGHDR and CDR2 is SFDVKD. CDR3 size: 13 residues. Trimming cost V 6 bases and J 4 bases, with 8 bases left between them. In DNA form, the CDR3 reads TGTGCCACCAGTAACCACCCCACCGGGGAGCTGTTTTTT. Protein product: CATSNHPTGELFF.

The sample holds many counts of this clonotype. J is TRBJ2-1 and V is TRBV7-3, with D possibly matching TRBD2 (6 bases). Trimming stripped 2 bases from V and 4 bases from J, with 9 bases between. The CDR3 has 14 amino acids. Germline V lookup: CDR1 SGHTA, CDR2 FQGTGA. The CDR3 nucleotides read TGTGCCAGCAGCTTATTCAGCGGGTACAATGAGCAGTTCTTC. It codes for CASSLFSGYNEQFF.

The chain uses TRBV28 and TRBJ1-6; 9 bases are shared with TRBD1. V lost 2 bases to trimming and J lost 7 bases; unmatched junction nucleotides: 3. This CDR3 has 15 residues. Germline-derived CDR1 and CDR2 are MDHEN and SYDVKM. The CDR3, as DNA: TGTGCCAGCAGTTTACTCGACAGGGGGAATTCACCCCTCCACTTT. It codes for CASSLLDRGNSPLHF. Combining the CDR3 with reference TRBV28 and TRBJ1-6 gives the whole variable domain DVKVTQSSRYLVKRTGEKVFLECVQDMDHENMFWYRQDPGLGLRLIYFSYDVKMKEKGDIPEGYSVSREKKERFSLILESASTNQTSMYLCASSLLDRGNSPLHFGNGTRLTVT.

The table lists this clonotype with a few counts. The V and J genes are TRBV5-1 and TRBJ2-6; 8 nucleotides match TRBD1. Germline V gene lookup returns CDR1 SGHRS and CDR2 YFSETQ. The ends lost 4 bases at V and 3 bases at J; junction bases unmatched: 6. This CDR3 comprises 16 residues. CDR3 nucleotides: TGCGCCAGCAGCCCTACAGGGGGTCTTGGGGCCAACGTCCTGACTTTC. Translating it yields CASSPTGGLGANVLTF.

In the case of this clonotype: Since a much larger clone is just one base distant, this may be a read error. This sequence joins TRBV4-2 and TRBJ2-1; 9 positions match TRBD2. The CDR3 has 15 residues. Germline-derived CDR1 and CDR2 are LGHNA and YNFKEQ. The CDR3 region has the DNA TGTGCCAGCAGCCGCCGGACTAGCGATTACAGTGAGCAGTTCTTC. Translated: CASSRRTSDYSEQFF.

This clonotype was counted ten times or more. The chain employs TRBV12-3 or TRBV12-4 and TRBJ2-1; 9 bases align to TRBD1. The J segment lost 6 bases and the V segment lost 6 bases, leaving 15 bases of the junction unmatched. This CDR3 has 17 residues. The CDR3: CASRQRGWDRDPNEQFF. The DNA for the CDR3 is TGTGCCAGCAGACAACGCGGTTGGGACAGGGACCCCAATGAGCAGTTCTTC.

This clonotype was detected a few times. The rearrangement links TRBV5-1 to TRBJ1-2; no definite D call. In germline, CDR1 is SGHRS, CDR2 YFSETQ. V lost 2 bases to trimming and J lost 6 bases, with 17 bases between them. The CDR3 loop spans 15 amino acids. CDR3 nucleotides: TGCGCCAGCAGCTTTGAATGGAATCGAATAGATGGCTACACCTTC. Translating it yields CASSFEWNRIDGYTF. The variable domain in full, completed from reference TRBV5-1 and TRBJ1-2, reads KAGVTQTPRYLIKTRGQQVTLSCSPISGHRSVSWYQQTPGQGLQFLFEYFSETQRNKGNFPGRFSGRQFSNSRSEMNVSTLELGDSALYLCASSFEWNRIDGYTFGSGTRLTVV.

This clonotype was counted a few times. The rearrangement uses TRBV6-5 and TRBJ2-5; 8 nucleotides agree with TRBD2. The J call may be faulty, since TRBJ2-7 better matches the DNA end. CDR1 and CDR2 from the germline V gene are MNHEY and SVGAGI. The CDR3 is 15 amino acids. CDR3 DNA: TGTGCCAGCAACCGGGGGGGCCTTTTCACGTACGAGCAGTACTTC. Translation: CASNRGGLFTYEQYF.

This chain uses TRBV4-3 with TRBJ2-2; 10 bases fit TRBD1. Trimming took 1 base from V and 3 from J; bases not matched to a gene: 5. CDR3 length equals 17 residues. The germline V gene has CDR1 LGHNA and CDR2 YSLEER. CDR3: CASSQATGQGHTGELFF. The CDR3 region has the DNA TGCGCCAGCAGCCAAGCGACGGGACAGGGGCACACCGGGGAGCTGTTTTTT.

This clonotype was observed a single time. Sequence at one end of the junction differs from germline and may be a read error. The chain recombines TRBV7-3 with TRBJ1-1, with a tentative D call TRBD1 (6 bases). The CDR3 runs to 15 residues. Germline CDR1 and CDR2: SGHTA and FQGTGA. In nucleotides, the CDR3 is TGTGTCAGCAGCTCTTTAACAGGGCTGAACACTGAAGCTTTCTTT. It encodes CVSSSLTGLNTEAFF.

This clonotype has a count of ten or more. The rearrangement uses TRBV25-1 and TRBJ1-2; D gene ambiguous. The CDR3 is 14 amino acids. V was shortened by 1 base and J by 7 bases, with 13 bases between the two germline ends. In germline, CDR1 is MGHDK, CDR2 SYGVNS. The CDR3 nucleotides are TGTGCCAGCAGTGAATGGAAGGGAAACAGTGGCTACACCTTC. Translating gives CASSEWKGNSGYTF.